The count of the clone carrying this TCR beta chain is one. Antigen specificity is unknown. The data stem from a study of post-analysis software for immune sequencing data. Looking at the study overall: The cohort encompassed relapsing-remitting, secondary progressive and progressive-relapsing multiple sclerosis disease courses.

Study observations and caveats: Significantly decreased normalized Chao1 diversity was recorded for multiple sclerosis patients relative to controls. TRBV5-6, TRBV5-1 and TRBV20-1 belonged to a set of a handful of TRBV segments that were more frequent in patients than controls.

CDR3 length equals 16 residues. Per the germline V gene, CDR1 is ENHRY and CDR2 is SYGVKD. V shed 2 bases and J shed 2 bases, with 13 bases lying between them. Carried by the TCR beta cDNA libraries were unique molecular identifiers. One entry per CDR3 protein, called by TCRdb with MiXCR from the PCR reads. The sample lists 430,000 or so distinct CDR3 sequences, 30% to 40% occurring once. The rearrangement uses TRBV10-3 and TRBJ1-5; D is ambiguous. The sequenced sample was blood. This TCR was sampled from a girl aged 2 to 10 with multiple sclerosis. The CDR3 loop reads CAISEGMGDGNQPQHF. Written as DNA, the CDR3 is TGTGCCATCAGTGAGGGGATGGGAGATGGCAATCAGCCCCAGCATTTT.